These 9 T cell receptor beta chains were sequenced from one sample in a study of blood T cell repertoires in COVID-19. The assay was immunoSEQ multiplex PCR, and TCRdb's table has in-frame clones only and misses some. The table records approximately 300,000 clones, around 85% of them present only once. Sequencing input: PBMCs or T cells enriched from blood (not recorded which). Receptors originate from a woman in her twenties or thirties who had recovered from COVID-19.

V gene TRBV28 combines with J gene TRBJ2-7; 10 bases align to TRBD1. The CDR3 consists of 15 residues. The germline gives CDR1 MDHEN, CDR2 SYDVKM. V dropped 4 bases and J dropped 5; count of bases not matched to a gene: 8. Written as DNA, the CDR3 is TGTGCCAGCAGTTCCCACGGACAGGGGGAAAACGAGCAGTACTTC. Its protein product is CASSSHGQGENEQYF.

The V call is TRBV3-1 (or the pseudogene TRBV3-2), the J call TRBJ2-7; D unclear. V was pared by 6 bases and J by 4 bases, with 7 bases between. This CDR3 contains 11 residues. CDR1 and CDR2 (germline): LGHDT, YNNKEL (reference sequence). The CDR3 sequence is CASRTGYEQYF. DNA of the CDR3: TGTGCCAGCAGGACTGGGTACGAGCAGTACTTC.

The rearrangement uses TRBV7-9 and TRBJ2-7; the match to TRBD1 covers 7 bases. This CDR3 is built from 15 residues. After removal of 3 bases from V and 6 bases from J, the junction contained 11 bases not matched to a gene. Germline V CDR1 and CDR2: SEHNR, FQNEAQ (reference sequence). CDR3 in DNA: TGTGCCAGCAGCTTTCCGGAAGGGACAGTAGGCGAGCAGTACTTC. Translation: CASSFPEGTVGEQYF.

The chain combines TRBV28 with TRBJ1-6; 7 nucleotides align to TRBD1. Germline V gene sequence: CDR1 MDHEN, CDR2 SYDVKM. This CDR3 has 15 residues. Germline trimming cut 4 bases from V and 10 bases from J; bases unmatched to any gene: 10. DNA for the CDR3: TGTGCCAGCAGTTCCAGCCCTACAGGGGCCTCACCCCTCCACTTT. It yields the protein CASSSSPTGASPLHF.

This clone was picked up one time. The chain has TRBV28 and TRBJ1-5; TRBD1 matches 7 bases. V gave up 8 bases and J gave up 4 bases; unmatched junction bases: 11. The CDR3 runs to 15 residues. Germline lookup yields CDR1 MDHEN and CDR2 SYDVKM. CDR3 DNA: TGTGCCAGCCAAGGGGGACAGAGAGGGAATCAGCCCCAGCATTTT. It yields the protein CASQGGQRGNQPQHF.

V and J are TRBV21-1 and TRBJ2-4; the D call in the table, TRBD1, was not verified against the DNA. TRBV21-1 is an annotated pseudogene. The CDR3 covers 16 residues. CDR3: CASSLGTPRSKNIQYF. The CDR3 DNA is TGTGCCAGCAGCCTTGGGACACCGCGAAGCAAAAACATTCAGTACTTC.

Of note for this clone: The same CDR3 arises from other DNA sequences in this sample as well. The CDR3 protein is CASSPGGNYGYTF. CDR3 coding DNA: TGTGCCAGCAGCCCCGGGGGAAACTATGGCTACACCTTC. The chain employs TRBV12-3 or TRBV12-4 and TRBJ1-2; D perhaps matches TRBD1 (5 bases). There are 13 residues in the CDR3. V lost 6 bases and J lost 2, with 10 bases in between.

This chain uses TRBV28 with TRBJ1-1; possible D gene TRBD1, 5 bases. This CDR3 spans 15 amino acids. Germline assignment: CDR1 MDHEN and CDR2 SYDVKM. V gave up 8 bases and J gave up 3 bases, with 19 bases separating them. CDR3 DNA sequence: TGTGCCAGCTGGGATGCGGGCCCGGGGGACACTGAAGCTTTCTTT. This translates into CASWDAGPGDTEAFF.

The chain is built from TRBV6-1 and TRBJ1-6; TRBD1 matches at 7 bases. The CDR3 has 15 amino acids. Per the germline V gene, CDR1 is MNHNS and CDR2 is SASEGT. Unmatched junction bases numbered 7, after V lost 1 base and J lost 10 bases. The CDR3 reads CASSEVGGGRSPLHF. The CDR3 DNA reads as TGTGCCAGCAGTGAAGTAGGAGGGGGCCGATCACCCCTCCACTTT.